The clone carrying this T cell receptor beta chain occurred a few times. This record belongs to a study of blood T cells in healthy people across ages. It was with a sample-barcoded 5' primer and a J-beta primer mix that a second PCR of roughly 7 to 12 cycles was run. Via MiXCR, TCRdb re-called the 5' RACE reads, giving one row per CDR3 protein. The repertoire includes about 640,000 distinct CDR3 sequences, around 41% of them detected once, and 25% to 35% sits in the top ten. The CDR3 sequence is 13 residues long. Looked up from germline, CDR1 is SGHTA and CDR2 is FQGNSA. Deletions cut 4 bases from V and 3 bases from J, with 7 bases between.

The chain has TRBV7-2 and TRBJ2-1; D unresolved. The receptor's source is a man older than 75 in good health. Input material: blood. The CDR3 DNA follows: TGTGCCAGCAGCTCAGCCGTCTACAATGAGCAGTTCTTC. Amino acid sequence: CASSSAVYNEQFF. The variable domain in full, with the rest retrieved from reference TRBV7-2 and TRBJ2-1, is GAGVSQSPSNKVTEKGKDVELRCDPISGHTALYWYRQSLGQGLEFLIYFQGNSAPDKSGLPSDRFSAERTGGSVSTLTIQRTQQEDSAVYLCASSSAVYNEQFFGPGTRLTVL.